A selection of T cell receptor beta chains follows, all from one sample in a study of cytomegalovirus exposure and HLA in healthy donors. The repertoire was sequenced with immunoSEQ multiplex PCR; TCRdb's copy has only in-frame clones and lacks some. This sample has roughly 130,000 clones; just over 70% occur once, and the top ten carry more than 2.5%. Material for sequencing was PBMCs. Receptor source: a woman aged 60-75 years in good health and CMV-seropositive. Both conserved end residues are part of each CDR3. The D gene is left open where the match is weak. Some rows have no size entry. The others give once, few or many, or a class for an expanded clone.

V gene	J gene	clone size	CDR3 length	D gene	CDR3 protein	CDR3 DNA
TRBV7-3	TRBJ2-1	-	19	TRBD2	CASSLKGLAGASHINEQFF	TGTGCCAGCAGCTTAAAGGGGCTAGCGGGGGCCTCCCACATCAATGAGCAGTTCTTC
TRBV25-1	TRBJ2-3	once	13	-	CASSEFPTDTQYF	TGTGCCAGCAGTGAATTTCCTACAGATACGCAGTATTTT
TRBV5-1	TRBJ2-5	-	14	TRBD1	CASSWGQGLETQYF	TGCGCCAGCAGCTGGGGACAGGGTTTAGAGACCCAGTACTTC
TRBV6-1	TRBJ2-5	few	15	-	CASSEVWTAQETQYF	TGTGCCAGCAGTGAAGTCTGGACAGCCCAAGAGACCCAGTACTTC
TRBV12-5	TRBJ1-2	few	16	-	CASGPPPSPGIYGYTF	TGTGCTAGTGGACCCCCGCCGAGCCCGGGAATATATGGCTACACCTTC
TRBV6-4	TRBJ1-2	-	13	TRBD1	CASMDRGNYGYTF	TGTGCCAGCATGGACAGGGGTAACTATGGCTACACCTTC
TRBV14	TRBJ1-3	-	16	-	CASSQDLPGSGNTIYF	TGTGCCAGCAGCCAAGACCTACCAGGATCTGGAAACACCATATATTTT
TRBV11-2	TRBJ1-1	-	13	-	CASSFITDREAFF	TGTGCCAGCAGCTTCATAACGGACAGAGAAGCTTTCTTT
TRBV18	TRBJ1-3	-	16	-	CASSPTQAGTGNTIYF	TGTGCCAGCTCACCCACCCAGGCAGGGACTGGAAACACCATATATTTT
TRBV28	TRBJ2-7	-	11	-	CASSEVAEQYF	TGTGCCAGCAGCGAAGTCGCGGAGCAGTACTTC
TRBV6-5	TRBJ2-7	-	13	-	CASSLRRPGEQYF	TGTGCCAGCAGTCTCCGCCGACCGGGTGAGCAGTACTTC
TRBV5-1	TRBJ2-1	once	17	TRBD1	CASSLVPGGLSYNEQFF	TGCGCCAGCAGCTTGGTTCCAGGGGGCTTGTCCTACAATGAGCAGTTCTTC
TRBV11-3	TRBJ2-1	few	15	TRBD2	CASRRLAGGDNEQFF	TGTGCCAGCAGACGACTAGCGGGGGGGGACAATGAGCAGTTCTTC
TRBV6-5	TRBJ1-2	-	13	-	CASSYAGYIGYTF	TGTGCCAGCAGTTATGCAGGGTATATTGGCTACACCTTC
TRBV5-8	TRBJ2-5	-	15	-	CASSLEGPSQETQYF	TGTGCCAGCAGCTTGGAGGGGCCCTCCCAAGAGACCCAGTACTTC
TRBV2	TRBJ1-4	-	12	-	CANQAGGEKLFF	TGTGCCAACCAAGCGGGGGGCGAAAAACTGTTTTTT
TRBV5-8	TRBJ2-1	-	18	TRBD1	CASSSFPGQGGLYNEQFF	TGTGCCAGCAGCTCGTTTCCGGGACAGGGTGGCCTCTACAATGAGCAGTTCTTC
TRBV18	TRBJ1-1	-	15	-	CASSPNPGLDTEAFF	TGTGCCAGCTCACCTAACCCGGGACTCGACACTGAAGCTTTCTTT
TRBV6-5	TRBJ1-4	-	14	-	CASSGRGSGEKLFF	TGTGCCAGCAGTGGCCGTGGCAGCGGTGAAAAACTGTTTTTT
TRBV7-9	TRBJ2-3	-	17	TRBD2	CASSFGSSGGLSDTQYF	TGTGCCAGCAGCTTCGGAAGTAGCGGGGGCCTCTCGGATACGCAGTATTTT
TRBV5-1	TRBJ2-3	few	17	TRBD2	CASSLAWSSGTTDTQYF	TGCGCCAGCAGCTTGGCCTGGTCTAGCGGGACCACAGATACGCAGTATTTT
TRBV12-5	TRBJ2-3	-	14	-	CASGLGQYTDTQYF	TGTGCTAGTGGTTTGGGACAGTACACAGATACGCAGTATTTT
TRBV5-6	TRBJ1-2	-	14	-	CASSEGGDTYGYTF	TGTGCCAGCAGCGAGGGAGGGGACACCTATGGCTACACCTTC
TRBV5-1	TRBJ2-1	-	15	-	CASSLVGAGNNEQFF	TGCGCCAGCAGCTTGGTTGGGGCAGGGAACAATGAGCAGTTCTTC
TRBV5-1	TRBJ2-3	-	18	TRBD2	CASSLWTSGGPSTDTQYF	TGCGCCAGCAGCCTCTGGACTAGCGGGGGGCCTAGCACAGATACGCAGTATTTT
TRBV12-5	TRBJ1-3	-	14	TRBD1	CASGLGQGGNTIYF	TGTGCTAGTGGTTTGGGACAGGGTGGAAACACCATATATTTT
TRBV7-3	TRBJ1-1	-	13	-	CASSLNTNTEAFF	TGTGCCAGCAGCTTAAACACGAACACTGAAGCTTTCTTT
TRBV28	TRBJ1-5	once	14	-	CASSLPDRNQPQHF	TGTGCCAGCAGTTTACCGGACAGAAATCAGCCCCAGCATTTT
TRBV12-5	TRBJ1-2	-	13	-	CASGLEGVYGYTF	TGTGCTAGTGGTTTGGAGGGGGTCTATGGCTACACCTTC
TRBV5-1	TRBJ2-1	-	17	TRBD2	CASSLMPSGGQYNEQFF	TGCGCCAGCAGCTTGATGCCTAGCGGGGGGCAGTACAATGAGCAGTTCTTC
TRBV27	TRBJ1-5	-	15	-	CASSPLGAGNQPQHF	TGTGCCAGCAGTCCTCTGGGAGCAGGCAATCAGCCCCAGCATTTT
TRBV19	TRBJ2-6	-	17	TRBD1	CASSTGQGSSGANVLTF	TGTGCCAGTAGTACCGGACAGGGTAGCTCTGGGGCCAACGTCCTGACTTTC
TRBV5-1	TRBJ2-7	-	16	TRBD2	CASSPRTSGGSYEQYF	TGCGCCAGCAGCCCCAGGACTAGCGGGGGATCCTACGAGCAGTACTTC
TRBV19	TRBJ2-2	-	13	TRBD1	CASRGQGPGELFF	TGTGCCAGTAGAGGACAGGGACCCGGGGAGCTGTTTTTT
TRBV9	TRBJ2-7	few	14	-	CASSVGGSLYEQYF	TGTGCCAGCAGCGTAGGGGGCTCTCTCTACGAGCAGTACTTC
TRBV5-1	TRBJ2-1	-	15	TRBD2	CASSALAGGGNEQFF	TGCGCCAGCAGCGCCCTAGCGGGGGGCGGGAATGAGCAGTTCTTC
TRBV25-1	TRBJ1-6	few	14	-	CASSLEWSGSPLHF	TGTGCCAGCAGTTTAGAGTGGAGCGGTTCACCCCTCCACTTT
TRBV2	TRBJ1-1	-	14	-	CASSAQGPNTEAFF	TGTGCCAGCAGTGCACAGGGACCGAACACTGAAGCTTTCTTT
TRBV15	TRBJ2-2	-	15	TRBD1	CATSRDRGRPGELFF	TGTGCCACCAGCAGAGACAGGGGGCGCCCCGGGGAGCTGTTTTTT
TRBV11-2	TRBJ2-1	-	16	TRBD1	CASSSPGQGSYNEQFF	TGTGCCAGCAGCTCCCCCGGACAGGGATCTTACAATGAGCAGTTCTTC
TRBV5-1	TRBJ1-1	few	12	-	CASSQDIYEAFF	TGCGCCAGCAGCCAGGACATCTACGAAGCTTTCTTT
TRBV28	TRBJ1-1	-	15	-	CASSLSLRARGEAFF	TGTGCCAGCAGTTTATCTCTACGGGCTCGGGGTGAAGCTTTCTTT
TRBV6-1	TRBJ2-5	-	16	TRBD1	CASSGLVTGGKETQYF	TGTGCCAGCAGTGGCCTCGTGACAGGGGGAAAAGAGACCCAGTACTTC
TRBV12-5	TRBJ1-5	-	15	TRBD1	CASGSGQGGPQPQHF	TGTGCTAGTGGTTCCGGACAGGGAGGACCTCAGCCCCAGCATTTT
TRBV9	TRBJ2-3	-	15	-	CASSVEAGGTDTQYF	TGTGCCAGCAGCGTAGAGGCAGGCGGCACAGATACGCAGTATTTT
TRBV21-1	TRBJ2-7	once	16	-	CASSLRPASEAYEQYF	TGTGCCAGCAGCCTCCGACCAGCATCCGAGGCCTACGAGCAGTACTTC